This T cell receptor (beta chain) stems from a study of response to subunit inactivated influenza vaccine. With V trimmed by 6 bases and J by 0 bases, 23 bases remained unmatched. The germline V gene has CDR1 DFQATT and CDR2 SNEGSKA (reference sequence). This CDR3 is built from 20 residues. Each CDR3 protein is one row after TCRdb ran MiXCR on the RT-PCR reads. This table has roughly 540,000 distinct CDR3 sequences, roughly 25% appearing once. These sequences were also reported in another study, on T cells expressing NK-cell markers. From that second work: With UMIs, 5'RACE template switching was used to make TCR beta cDNA. One of the eight sequenced donors was seronegative, whereas the other seven were HCMV-seropositive. The study found dominant NKG2C+ clonotypes at about 1.0-7.5% of CD8+ T cells in over five donors.

This TCR was sampled from a man aged 45-60 years who received an inactivated influenza vaccine. The material was CD4+ T cells sorted from PBMCs, obtained 12 days after vaccination. V gene TRBV20-1 combines with J gene TRBJ2-1, with 7 positions matching TRBD2. The CDR3 is CSALLGPSGPIWSSYNEQFF. Written as DNA, the CDR3 is TGCAGTGCCCTGCTAGGACCTAGCGGACCTATTTGGAGCTCCTACAATGAGCAGTTCTTC.